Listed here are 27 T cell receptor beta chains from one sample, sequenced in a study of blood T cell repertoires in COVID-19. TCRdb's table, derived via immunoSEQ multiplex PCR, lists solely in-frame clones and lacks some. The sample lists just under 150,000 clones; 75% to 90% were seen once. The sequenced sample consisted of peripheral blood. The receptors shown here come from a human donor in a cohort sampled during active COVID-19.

The CDR3 bases are TGCGCCAGCAGCTTGGCCGGGACAGGTTCCTACGAGCAGTACTTC. It codes for CASSLAGTGSYEQYF. This chain connects TRBV5-1 to TRBJ2-7; 8 positions agree with TRBD1. Germline trimming cut 0 bases from V and 1 base from J; bases unmatched to any gene: 3. From germline, CDR1 is SGHRS and CDR2 YFSETQ. The CDR3 loop spans 15 amino acids.

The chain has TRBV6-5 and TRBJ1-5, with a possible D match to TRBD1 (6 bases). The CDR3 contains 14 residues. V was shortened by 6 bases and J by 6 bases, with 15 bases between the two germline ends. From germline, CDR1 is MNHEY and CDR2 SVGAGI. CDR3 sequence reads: CASRRTATAQPQHF. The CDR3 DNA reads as TGTGCCAGCAGGCGGACAGCCACGGCTCAGCCCCAGCATTTT.

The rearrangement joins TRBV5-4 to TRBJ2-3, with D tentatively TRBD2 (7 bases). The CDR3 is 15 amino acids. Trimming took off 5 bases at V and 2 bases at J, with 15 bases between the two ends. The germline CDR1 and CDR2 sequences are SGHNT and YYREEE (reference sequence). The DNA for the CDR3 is TGTGCCAGCAGACCGGTGGGGGGGCCCACAGATACGCAGTATTTT. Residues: CASRPVGGPTDTQYF.

CDR3 loop: CASSVAGWTYNEQFF. CDR3 coding DNA: TGTGCCAGCAGCGTAGCAGGGTGGACCTACAATGAGCAGTTCTTC. This chain uses TRBV9 with TRBJ2-1; D is possibly TRBD1 (5 bases). The germline CDR1 and CDR2 sequences are SGDLS and YYNGEE. The germline V and J ends were trimmed by 0 bases and 2 bases, with 9 bases remaining between them. The CDR3 is 15 residues long.

The CDR3 protein is CASSTYPGELFF. CDR3 nucleotides: TGTGCCAGTAGTACCTACCCCGGGGAGCTGTTTTTT. The chain carries TRBV19 and TRBJ2-2; D gene unclear. This CDR3 is 12 amino acids long. Germline V gene sequence: CDR1 LNHDA, CDR2 SQIVND (reference sequence). Trimming pared 4 bases from V and 6 bases from J, leaving 6 bases between.

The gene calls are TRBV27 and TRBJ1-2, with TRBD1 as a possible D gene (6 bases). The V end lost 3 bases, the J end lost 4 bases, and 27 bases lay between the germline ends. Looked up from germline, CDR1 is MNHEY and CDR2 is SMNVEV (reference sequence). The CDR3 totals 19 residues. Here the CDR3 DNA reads TGTGCCAGCAGTTTTGGGGCGGGGGGCGCTTATGTTTTCCCCTATGGCTACACCTTC. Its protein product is CASSFGAGGAYVFPYGYTF.

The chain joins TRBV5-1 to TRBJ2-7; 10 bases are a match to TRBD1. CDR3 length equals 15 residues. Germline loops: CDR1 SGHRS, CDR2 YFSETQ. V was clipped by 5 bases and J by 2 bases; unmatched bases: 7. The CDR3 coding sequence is TGCGCCAGCAGTTTGATGGGACAGGGGCCCTACGAGCAGTACTTC. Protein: CASSLMGQGPYEQYF.

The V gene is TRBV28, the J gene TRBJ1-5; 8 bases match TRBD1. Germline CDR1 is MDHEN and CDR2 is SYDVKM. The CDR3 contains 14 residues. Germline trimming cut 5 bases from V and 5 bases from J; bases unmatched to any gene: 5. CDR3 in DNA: TGTGCCAGCAGTGGACAGGGAAACCATCAGCCCCAGCATTTT. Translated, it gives CASSGQGNHQPQHF.

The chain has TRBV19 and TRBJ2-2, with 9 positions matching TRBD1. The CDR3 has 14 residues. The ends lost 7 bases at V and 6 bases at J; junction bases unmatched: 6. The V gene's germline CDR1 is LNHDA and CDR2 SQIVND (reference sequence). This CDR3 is CASIRTGVAGELFF. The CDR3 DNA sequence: TGTGCCAGTATCCGGACAGGGGTGGCCGGGGAGCTGTTTTTT.

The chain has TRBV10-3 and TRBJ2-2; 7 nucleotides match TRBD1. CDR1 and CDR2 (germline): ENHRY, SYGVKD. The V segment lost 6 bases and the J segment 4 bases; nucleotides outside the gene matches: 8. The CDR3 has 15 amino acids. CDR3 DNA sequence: TGTGCCATCAGCTCAAAGACAGGGTCCACCGGGGAGCTGTTTTTT. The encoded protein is CAISSKTGSTGELFF.

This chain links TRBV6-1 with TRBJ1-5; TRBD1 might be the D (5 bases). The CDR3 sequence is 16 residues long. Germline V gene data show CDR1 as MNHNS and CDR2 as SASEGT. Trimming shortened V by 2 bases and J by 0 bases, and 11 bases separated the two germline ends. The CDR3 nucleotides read TGTGCCAGCAGTGAAAGGAGGGGACCTAGCAATCAGCCCCAGCATTTT. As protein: CASSERRGPSNQPQHF.

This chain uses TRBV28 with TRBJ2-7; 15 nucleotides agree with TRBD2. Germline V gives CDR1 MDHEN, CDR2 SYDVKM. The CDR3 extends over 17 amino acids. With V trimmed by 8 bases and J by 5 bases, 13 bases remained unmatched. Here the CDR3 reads CASLGLAGGRGYHEQYF. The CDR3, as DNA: TGTGCCAGCCTCGGACTAGCGGGGGGGCGAGGGTATCACGAGCAGTACTTC. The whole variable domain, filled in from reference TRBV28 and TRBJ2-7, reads DVKVTQSSRYLVKRTGEKVFLECVQDMDHENMFWYRQDPGLGLRLIYFSYDVKMKEKGDIPEGYSVSREKKERFSLILESASTNQTSMYLCASLGLAGGRGYHEQYFGPGTRLTVT.

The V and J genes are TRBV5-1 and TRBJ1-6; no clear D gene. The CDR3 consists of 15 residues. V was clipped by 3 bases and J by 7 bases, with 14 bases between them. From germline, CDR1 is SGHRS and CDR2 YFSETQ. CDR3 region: CASSSSDPRNSPLHF. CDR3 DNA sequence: TGCGCCAGCAGCTCGTCTGACCCTAGGAATTCACCCCTCCACTTT.

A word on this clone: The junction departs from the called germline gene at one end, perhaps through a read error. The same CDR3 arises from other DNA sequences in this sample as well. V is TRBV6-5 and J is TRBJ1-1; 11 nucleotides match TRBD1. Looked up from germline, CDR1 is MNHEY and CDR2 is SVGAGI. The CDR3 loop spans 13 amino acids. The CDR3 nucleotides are TGTGCTAGCAGGGGACAGGGGGATACTGAAGCTTTCTTT. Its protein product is CASRGQGDTEAFF.

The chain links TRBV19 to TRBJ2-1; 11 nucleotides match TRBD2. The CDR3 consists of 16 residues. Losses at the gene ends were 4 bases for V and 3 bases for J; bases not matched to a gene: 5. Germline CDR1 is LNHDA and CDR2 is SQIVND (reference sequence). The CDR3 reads CASSSGLAGIYNEQFF. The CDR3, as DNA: TGTGCCAGTAGTAGCGGACTAGCGGGCATCTACAATGAGCAGTTCTTC. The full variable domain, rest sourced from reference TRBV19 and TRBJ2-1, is DGGITQSPKYLFRKEGQNVTLSCEQNLNHDAMYWYRQDPGQGLRLIYYSQIVNDFQKGDIAEGYSVSREKKESFPLTVTSAQKNPTAFYLCASSSGLAGIYNEQFFGPGTRLTVL.

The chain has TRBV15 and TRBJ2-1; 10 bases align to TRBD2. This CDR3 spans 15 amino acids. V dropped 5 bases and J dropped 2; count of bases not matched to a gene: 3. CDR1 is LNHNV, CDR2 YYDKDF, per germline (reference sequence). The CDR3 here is CATSSSGGAYNEQFF. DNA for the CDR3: TGTGCCACCAGCTCGAGCGGGGGGGCCTACAATGAGCAGTTCTTC.

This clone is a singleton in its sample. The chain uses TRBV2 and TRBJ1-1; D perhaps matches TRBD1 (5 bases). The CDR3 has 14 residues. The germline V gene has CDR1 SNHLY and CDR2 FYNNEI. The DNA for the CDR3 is TGTGCTATAAGTCGGTCAGGGATGAACACTGAAGCTTTCTTT. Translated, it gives CAISRSGMNTEAFF. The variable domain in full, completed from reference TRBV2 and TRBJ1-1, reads EPEVTQTPSHQVTQMGQEVILRCVPISNHLYFYWYRQILGQKVEFLVSFYNNEISEKSEIFDDQFSVERPDGSNFTLKIRSTKLEDSAMYFCAISRSGMNTEAFFGQGTRLTVV.

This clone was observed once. As DNA, the CDR3 is TGTGCCAGCAGTTCCTGGACACTGAACACAGATACGCAGTATTTT. Translating gives CASSSWTLNTDTQYF. This rearrangement joins TRBV7-6 to TRBJ2-3; perhaps TRBD1 as D (5 bases). CDR1 SGHVS and CDR2 FNYEAQ come from the germline V gene. V was trimmed by 6 bases and J by 2 bases, leaving 15 bases between them. This CDR3 has 15 amino acids.

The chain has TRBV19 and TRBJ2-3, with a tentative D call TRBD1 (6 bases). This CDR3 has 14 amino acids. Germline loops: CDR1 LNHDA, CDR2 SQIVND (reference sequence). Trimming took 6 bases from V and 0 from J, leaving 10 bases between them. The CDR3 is CASSGQQSTDTQYF. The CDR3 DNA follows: TGTGCCAGTAGCGGACAGCAAAGCACAGATACGCAGTATTTT.

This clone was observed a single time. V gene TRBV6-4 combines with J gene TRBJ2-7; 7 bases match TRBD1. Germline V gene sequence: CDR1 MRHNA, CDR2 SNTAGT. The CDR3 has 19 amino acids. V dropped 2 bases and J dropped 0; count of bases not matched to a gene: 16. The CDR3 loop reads CASSDPHSHPGQLSYEQYV. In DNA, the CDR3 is TGTGCCAGCAGTGACCCCCACTCGCACCCGGGACAGCTCTCCTACGAGCAGTACGTC.

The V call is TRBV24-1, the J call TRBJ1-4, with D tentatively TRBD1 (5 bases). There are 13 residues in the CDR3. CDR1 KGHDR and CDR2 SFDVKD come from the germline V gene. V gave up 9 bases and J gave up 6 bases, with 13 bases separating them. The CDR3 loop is CATGAGPDEKLFF. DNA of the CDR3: TGTGCCACCGGAGCGGGGCCAGATGAAAAACTGTTTTTT.

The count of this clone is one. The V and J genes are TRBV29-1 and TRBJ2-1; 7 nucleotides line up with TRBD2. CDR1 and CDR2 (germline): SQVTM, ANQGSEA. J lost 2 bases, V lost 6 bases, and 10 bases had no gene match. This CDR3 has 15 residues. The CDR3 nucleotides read TGCAGCGTGGGGCGCGGGAGTTGGCCCTACAATGAGCAGTTCTTC. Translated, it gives CSVGRGSWPYNEQFF.

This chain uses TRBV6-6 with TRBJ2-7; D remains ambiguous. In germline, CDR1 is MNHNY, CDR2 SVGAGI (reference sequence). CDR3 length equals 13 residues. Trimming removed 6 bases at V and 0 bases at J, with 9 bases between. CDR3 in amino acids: CASSLRSSYEQYV. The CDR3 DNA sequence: TGTGCCAGCAGCCTCAGAAGCTCCTACGAGCAGTACGTC.

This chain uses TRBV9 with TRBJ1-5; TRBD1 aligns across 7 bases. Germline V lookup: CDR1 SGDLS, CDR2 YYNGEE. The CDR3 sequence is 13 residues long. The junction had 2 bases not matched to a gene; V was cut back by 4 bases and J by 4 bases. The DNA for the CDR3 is TGTGCCAGCAGCTCGGACAGGAATCAGCCCCAGCATTTT. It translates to CASSSDRNQPQHF. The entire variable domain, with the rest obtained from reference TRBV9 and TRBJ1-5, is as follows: DSGVTQTPKHLITATGQRVTLRCSPRSGDLSVYWYQQSLDQGLQFLIQYYNGEERAKGNILERFSAQQFPDLHSELNLSSLELGDSALYFCASSSDRNQPQHFGDGTRLSIL.

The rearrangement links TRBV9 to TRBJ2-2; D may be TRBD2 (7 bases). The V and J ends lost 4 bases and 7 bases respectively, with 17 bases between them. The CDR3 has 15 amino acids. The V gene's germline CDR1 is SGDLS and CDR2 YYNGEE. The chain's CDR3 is CASSPVGGAIGELFF. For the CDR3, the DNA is TGTGCCAGCAGCCCCGTGGGGGGGGCGATCGGGGAGCTGTTTTTT.

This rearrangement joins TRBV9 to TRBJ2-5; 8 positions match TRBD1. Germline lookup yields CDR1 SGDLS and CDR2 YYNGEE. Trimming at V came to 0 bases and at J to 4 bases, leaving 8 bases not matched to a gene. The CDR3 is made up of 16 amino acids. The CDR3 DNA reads TGTGCCAGCAGCGTAGAATCTGGACAGGGTGGAGAGACCCAGTACTTC. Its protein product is CASSVESGQGGETQYF.

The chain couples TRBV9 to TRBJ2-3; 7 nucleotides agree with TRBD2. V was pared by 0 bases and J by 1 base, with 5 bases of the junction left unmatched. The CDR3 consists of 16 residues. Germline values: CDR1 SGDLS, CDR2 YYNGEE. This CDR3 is CASSVDPGGGTDTQYF. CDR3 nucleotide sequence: TGTGCCAGCAGCGTAGATCCGGGGGGAGGCACAGATACGCAGTATTTT.